This TCR beta chain derives from a study of CD8+CD57+ T cells in acquired aplastic anemia. Background on the study: Sorted CD4+ and CD8+ cells gave a mean 3.2 ug DNA, range about 0.19 to 27.4 ug.

Comment on this clonotype: The target antigen is unknown.

Before being chosen for sequencing, patients had shown CD8+CD57+ cell expansion by flow cytometry. All patients were therapy-naive when blood was sampled. Study results and limitations: Between the patient and control groups, CD8+ Simpson's diversity did not differ significantly. Overlapping CD8+ CDR3 repertoires of patients and controls contained under 30 shared sequences.

TCR beta VDJ and CDR3 profiling used genomic DNA as template. MiXCR, run by TCRdb on the reads, gives a single entry per CDR3 protein. This sample carries about 200,000 distinct CDR3 sequences, less than 75% of them seen once, and the ten largest clones take roughly 50%. The sample was sorted CD4+, CD8+, or CD8+CD57+ T cells (not recorded which) from PBMCs. The source is a human donor with aplastic anemia.

The CDR3 here is CASIGRTNTEAFF. The CDR3 nucleotides read TGTGCCAGCATAGGACGGACGAACACTGAAGCTTTCTTT. The chain couples TRBV2 to TRBJ1-1; D ambiguous. Per germline, CDR1 SNHLY and CDR2 FYNNEI. The CDR3 consists of 13 residues. Deletions cut 7 bases from V and 1 base from J, with 10 bases between.